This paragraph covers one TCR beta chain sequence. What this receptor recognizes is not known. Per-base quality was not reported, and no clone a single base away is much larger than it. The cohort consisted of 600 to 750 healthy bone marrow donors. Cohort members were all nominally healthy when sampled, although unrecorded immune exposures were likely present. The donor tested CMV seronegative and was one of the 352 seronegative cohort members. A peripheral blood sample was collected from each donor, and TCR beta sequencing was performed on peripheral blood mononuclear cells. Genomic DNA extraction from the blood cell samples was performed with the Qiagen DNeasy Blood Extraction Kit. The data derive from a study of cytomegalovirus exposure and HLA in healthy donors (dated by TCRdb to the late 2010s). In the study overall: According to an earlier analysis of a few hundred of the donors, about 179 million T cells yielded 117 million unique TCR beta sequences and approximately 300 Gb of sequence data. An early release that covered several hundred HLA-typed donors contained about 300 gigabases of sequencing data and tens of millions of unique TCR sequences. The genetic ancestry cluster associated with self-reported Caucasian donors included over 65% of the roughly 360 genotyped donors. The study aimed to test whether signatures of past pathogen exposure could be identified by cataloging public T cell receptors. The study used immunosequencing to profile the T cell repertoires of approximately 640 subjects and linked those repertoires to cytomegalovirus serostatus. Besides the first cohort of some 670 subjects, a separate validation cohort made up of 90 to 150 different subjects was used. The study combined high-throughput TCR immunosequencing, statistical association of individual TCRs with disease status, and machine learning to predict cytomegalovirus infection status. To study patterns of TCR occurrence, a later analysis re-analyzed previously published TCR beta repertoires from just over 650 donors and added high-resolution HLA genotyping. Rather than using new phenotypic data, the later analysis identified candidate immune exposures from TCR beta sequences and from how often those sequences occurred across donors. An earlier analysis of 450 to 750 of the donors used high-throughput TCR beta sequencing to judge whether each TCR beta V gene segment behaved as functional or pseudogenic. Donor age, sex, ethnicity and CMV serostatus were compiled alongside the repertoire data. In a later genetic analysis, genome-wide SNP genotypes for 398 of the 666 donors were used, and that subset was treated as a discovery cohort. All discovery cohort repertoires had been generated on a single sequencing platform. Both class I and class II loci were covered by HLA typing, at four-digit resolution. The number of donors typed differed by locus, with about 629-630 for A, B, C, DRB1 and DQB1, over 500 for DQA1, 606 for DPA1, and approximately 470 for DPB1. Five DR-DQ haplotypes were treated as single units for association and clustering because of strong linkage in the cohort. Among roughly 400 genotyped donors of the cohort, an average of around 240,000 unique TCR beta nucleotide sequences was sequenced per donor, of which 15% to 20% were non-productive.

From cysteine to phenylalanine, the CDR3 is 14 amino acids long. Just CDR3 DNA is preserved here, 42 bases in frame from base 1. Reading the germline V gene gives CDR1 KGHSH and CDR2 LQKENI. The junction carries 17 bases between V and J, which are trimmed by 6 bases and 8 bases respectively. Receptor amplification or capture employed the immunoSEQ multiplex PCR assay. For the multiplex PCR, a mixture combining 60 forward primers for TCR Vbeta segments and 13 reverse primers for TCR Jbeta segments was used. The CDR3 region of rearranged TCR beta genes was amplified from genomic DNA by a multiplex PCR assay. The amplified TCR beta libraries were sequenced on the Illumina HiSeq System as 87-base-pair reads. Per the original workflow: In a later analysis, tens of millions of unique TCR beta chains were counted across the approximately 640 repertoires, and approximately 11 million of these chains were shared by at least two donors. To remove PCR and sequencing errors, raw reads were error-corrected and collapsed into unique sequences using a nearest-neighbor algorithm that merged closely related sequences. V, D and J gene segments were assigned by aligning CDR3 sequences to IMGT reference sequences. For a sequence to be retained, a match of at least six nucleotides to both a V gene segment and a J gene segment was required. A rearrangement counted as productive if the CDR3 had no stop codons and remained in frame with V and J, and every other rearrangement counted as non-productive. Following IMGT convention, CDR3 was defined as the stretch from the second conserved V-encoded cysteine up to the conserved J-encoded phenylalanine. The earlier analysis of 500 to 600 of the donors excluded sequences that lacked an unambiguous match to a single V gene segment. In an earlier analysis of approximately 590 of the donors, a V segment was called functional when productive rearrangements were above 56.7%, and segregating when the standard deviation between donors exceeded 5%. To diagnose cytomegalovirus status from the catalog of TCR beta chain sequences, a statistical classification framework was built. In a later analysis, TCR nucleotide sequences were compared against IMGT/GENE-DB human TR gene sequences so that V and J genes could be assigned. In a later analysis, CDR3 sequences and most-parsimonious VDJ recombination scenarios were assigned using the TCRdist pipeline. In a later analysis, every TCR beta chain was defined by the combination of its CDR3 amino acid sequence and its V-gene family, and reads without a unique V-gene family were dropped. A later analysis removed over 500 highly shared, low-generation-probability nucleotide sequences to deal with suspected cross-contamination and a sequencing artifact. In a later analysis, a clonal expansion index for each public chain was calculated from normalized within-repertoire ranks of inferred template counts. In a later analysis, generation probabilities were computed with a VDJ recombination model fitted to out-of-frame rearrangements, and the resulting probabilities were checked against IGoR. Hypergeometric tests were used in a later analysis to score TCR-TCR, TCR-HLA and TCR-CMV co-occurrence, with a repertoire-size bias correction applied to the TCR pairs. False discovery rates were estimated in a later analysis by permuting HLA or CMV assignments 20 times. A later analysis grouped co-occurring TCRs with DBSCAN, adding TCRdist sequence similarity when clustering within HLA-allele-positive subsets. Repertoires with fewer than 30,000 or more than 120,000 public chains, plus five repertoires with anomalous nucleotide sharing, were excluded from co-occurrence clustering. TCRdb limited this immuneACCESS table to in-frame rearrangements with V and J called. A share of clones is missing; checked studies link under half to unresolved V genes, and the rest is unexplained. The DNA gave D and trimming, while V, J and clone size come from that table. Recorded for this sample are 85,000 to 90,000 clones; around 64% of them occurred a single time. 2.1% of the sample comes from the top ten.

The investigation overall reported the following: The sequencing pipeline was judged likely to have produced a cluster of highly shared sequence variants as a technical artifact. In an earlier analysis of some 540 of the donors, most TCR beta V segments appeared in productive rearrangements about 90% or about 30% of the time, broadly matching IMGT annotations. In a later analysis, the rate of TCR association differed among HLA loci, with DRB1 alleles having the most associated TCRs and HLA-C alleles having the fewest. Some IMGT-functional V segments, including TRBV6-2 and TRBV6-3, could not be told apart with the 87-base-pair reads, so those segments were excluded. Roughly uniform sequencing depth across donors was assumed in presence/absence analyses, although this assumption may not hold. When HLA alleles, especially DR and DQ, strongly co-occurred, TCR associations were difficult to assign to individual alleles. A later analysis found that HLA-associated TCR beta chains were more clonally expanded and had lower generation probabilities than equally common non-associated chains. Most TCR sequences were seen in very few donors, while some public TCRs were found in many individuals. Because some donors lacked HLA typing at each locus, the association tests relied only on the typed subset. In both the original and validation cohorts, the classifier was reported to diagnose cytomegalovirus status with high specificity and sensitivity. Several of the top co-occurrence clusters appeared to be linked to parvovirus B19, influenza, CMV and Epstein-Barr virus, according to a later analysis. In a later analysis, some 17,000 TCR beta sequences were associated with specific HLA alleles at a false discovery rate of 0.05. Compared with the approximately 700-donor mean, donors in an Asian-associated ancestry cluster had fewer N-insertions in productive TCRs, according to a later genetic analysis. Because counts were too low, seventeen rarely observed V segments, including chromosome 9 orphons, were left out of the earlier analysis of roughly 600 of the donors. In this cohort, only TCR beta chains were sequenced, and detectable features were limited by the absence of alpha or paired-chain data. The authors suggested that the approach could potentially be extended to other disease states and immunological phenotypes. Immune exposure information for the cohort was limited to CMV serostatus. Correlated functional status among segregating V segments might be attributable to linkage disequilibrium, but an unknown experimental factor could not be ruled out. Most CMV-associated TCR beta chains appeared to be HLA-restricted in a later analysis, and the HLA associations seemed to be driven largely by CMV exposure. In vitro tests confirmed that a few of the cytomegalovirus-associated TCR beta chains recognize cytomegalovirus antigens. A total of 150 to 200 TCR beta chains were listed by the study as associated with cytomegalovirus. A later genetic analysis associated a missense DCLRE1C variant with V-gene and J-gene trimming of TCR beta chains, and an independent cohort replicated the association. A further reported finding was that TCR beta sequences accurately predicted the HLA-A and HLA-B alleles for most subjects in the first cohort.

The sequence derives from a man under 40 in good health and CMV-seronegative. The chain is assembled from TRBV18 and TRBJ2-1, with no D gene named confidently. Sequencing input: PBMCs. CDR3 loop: CASSPPGENDEQFF. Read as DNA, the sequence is TGTGCCAGCTCCCCCCCGGGTGAGAACGATGAGCAGTTCTTC.